The clone carrying this T cell receptor (beta chain) was seen a few times. TCRdb analysed the RT-PCR reads with MiXCR anew, one entry per CDR3 protein. This sample has roughly 540,000 distinct CDR3 sequences; approximately 22% occur once, and the top ten carry 2.8%. This specimen belongs to a study of response to subunit inactivated influenza vaccine. The CDR3 has 18 amino acids. Losses at the gene ends were 0 bases for V and 3 bases for J; bases not matched to a gene: 10. CDR1 is SGHAT and CDR2 is FQNNGV in the germline V gene. This same sample was also taken into another study, of T cells expressing NK-cell markers. That source reports: Making the TCR beta cDNA relied on 5'RACE template switching with UMIs. Repertoire data for TCR beta were derived from sorted T cells (CD3+CD56+NKG2C+, CD3+CD56+NKG2C- and CD3+CD56-NKG2C+). The dominant NKG2C+ clonotypes represented roughly 1.0-7.5% of CD8+ T cells in six donors.

This specimen consisted of CD4+ T cells sorted from PBMCs, obtained approximately 13 days after vaccination. This sequence joins TRBV11-2 and TRBJ2-1; 8 bases are a match to TRBD2. The source of this sequence is a middle-aged man who received an inactivated influenza vaccine. CDR3 sequence reads: CASSLDGSGGRYYNEQFF. The CDR3, as DNA: TGTGCCAGCAGCTTAGATGGTTCTGGCGGGAGGTACTACAATGAGCAGTTCTTC.